Below are 18 T cell receptor beta chains sequenced from a single sample in a study of siplizumab effects on memory and regulatory T cells. The assay was immunoSEQ multiplex PCR, and TCRdb's table has in-frame clones only and misses some. The table shows 50,000 to 70,000 clones, with approximately 96% occurring only once. Material: naive CD8+ T cells sorted from blood. The receptor set was obtained from a human donor in good health.

The chain joins TRBV5-6 to TRBJ2-1; perhaps TRBD2 as D (5 bases). The CDR3 is made up of 14 amino acids. The V end lost 4 bases, the J end lost 10 bases, and 18 bases lay between the germline ends. Germline-derived CDR1 and CDR2 are SGHDT and YYEEEE. The CDR3 region has the DNA TGTGCCAGCAGCCCAAGCGCTCGGGGTGAGGAGCAGTTCTTC. Translation gives CASSPSARGEEQFF.

The chain has TRBV5-6 and TRBJ2-3, with 7 nucleotides matching TRBD2. This CDR3 has 15 residues. The germline CDR1 and CDR2 sequences are SGHDT and YYEEEE. J gave up 5 bases and V 0 bases, and 6 bases lay outside the gene matches. CDR3 sequence: CASSLVAGVGDTQYF. In DNA, the CDR3 is TGTGCCAGCAGCTTGGTGGCGGGGGTTGGAGATACGCAGTATTTT.

The chain links TRBV7-8 to TRBJ1-2, with TRBD1 identical over 8 bases. Germline assignment: CDR1 SGHVS and CDR2 FQNEAQ. This CDR3 is 15 amino acids long. Losses at the gene ends were 5 bases for V and 3 bases for J; bases not matched to a gene: 8. The CDR3 nucleotides are TGTGCCAGCAGCCCTTCGACAGGGGAATACTATGGCTACACCTTC. Translated: CASSPSTGEYYGYTF.

The rearrangement links TRBV4-3 to TRBJ1-4; weak D call: TRBD1 (5 bases). The CDR3 runs to 15 residues. Trimming took 0 bases from V and 4 from J, leaving 9 bases between them. Looked up from germline, CDR1 is LGHNA and CDR2 is YSLEER. CDR3 region: CASSQDWDLNEKLFF. The DNA for the CDR3 is TGCGCCAGCAGCCAAGATTGGGACCTTAATGAAAAACTGTTTTTT.

The gene calls are TRBV6-7 and TRBJ1-1, with a weak D call TRBD1 (5 bases). TRBV6-7 is sorted into the ORF group, with uncertain function. The CDR3 covers 18 residues. The germline V and J ends were trimmed by 2 bases and 1 base, with 20 bases remaining between them. CDR3 coding DNA: TGTGCCAGCAGTTACCCGCTCCCGGACGGCCAGGGGAACACTGAAGCTTTCTTT. Translation: CASSYPLPDGQGNTEAFF.

V is TRBV7-6 and J is TRBJ1-1, with TRBD1 as a possible D gene (6 bases). Germline CDR1 SGHVS, CDR2 FNYEAQ. The CDR3 consists of 13 residues. Trimming removed 5 bases at V and 4 bases at J, with 11 bases between. The CDR3 is CASSLGQSTEAFF. The CDR3 nucleotides are TGTGCCAGCAGCCTCGGACAGAGCACTGAAGCTTTCTTT.

The rearrangement joins TRBV19 to TRBJ2-7, with TRBD2 identical over 7 bases. The CDR3 has 15 residues. The germline CDR1 and CDR2 sequences are LNHDA and SQIVND (reference sequence). V shed 1 base, J shed 3 bases, and the junction held 6 bases outside the gene matches. The CDR3 here is CASSIVAGENYEQYF. The CDR3 DNA is TGTGCCAGTAGTATAGTGGCGGGGGAAAACTACGAGCAGTACTTC. Drawing the rest from reference TRBV19 and TRBJ2-7, the complete variable domain is DGGITQSPKYLFRKEGQNVTLSCEQNLNHDAMYWYRQDPGQGLRLIYYSQIVNDFQKGDIAEGYSVSREKKESFPLTVTSAQKNPTAFYLCASSIVAGENYEQYFGPGTRLTVT.

This sequence joins TRBV7-9 and TRBJ1-1, with D possibly being TRBD1 (5 bases). Per germline, CDR1 SEHNR and CDR2 FQNEAQ (reference sequence). The CDR3 extends over 16 amino acids. Trimming shortened V by 5 bases and J by 3 bases, and 19 bases separated the two germline ends. The CDR3 loop reads CASSTDRGGVDTEAFF. The DNA for the CDR3 is TGTGCCAGCAGCACAGACCGGGGAGGGGTCGACACTGAAGCTTTCTTT.

This chain connects TRBV9 to TRBJ1-5; tentatively, D is TRBD1 (5 bases). The V end was cut by 0 bases, the J end by 2 bases, with 6 bases between. The CDR3 totals 14 residues. Germline V gives CDR1 SGDLS, CDR2 YYNGEE. DNA for the CDR3: TGTGCCAGCAGCGTAGAAGGGGGCAATCAGCCCCAGCATTTT. Encoded protein: CASSVEGGNQPQHF.

The chain couples TRBV6-1 to TRBJ2-7; D is undetermined. The CDR3 length is 12 residues. The germline V gene encodes CDR1 MNHNS and CDR2 SASEGT. The V gene lost 10 bases and the J gene lost 0 bases, with 10 bases spanning the gap. CDR3 in amino acids: CATSPGSYEQYF. CDR3 DNA sequence: TGTGCCACCTCCCCCGGCTCCTACGAGCAGTACTTC.

The chain carries TRBV7-9 and TRBJ2-3; 10 bases are shared with TRBD2. J was trimmed by 5 bases and V by 5 bases; bases with no gene match: 7. CDR1 is SEHNR, CDR2 FQNEAQ, per germline (reference sequence). The CDR3 is 15 amino acids. For the CDR3, the DNA is TGTGCCAGCAGCAAGAGCGGGGGGGCCGGAGATACGCAGTATTTT. Encoded protein: CASSKSGGAGDTQYF.

J is TRBJ2-3 and V is TRBV7-2, with D perhaps given as TRBD1 or TRBD2 (5 bases each). The CDR3 extends over 14 amino acids. Germline V gives CDR1 SGHTA, CDR2 FQGNSA. Between the trimmed V and J ends, which lost 4 bases and 4 bases, there was a span of 12 bases. The DNA for the CDR3 is TGTGCCAGCAGCTCTCTAGGGACCGCAGATACGCAGTATTTT. As protein: CASSSLGTADTQYF.

The V call is TRBV28, the J call TRBJ2-2, with TRBD2 matching over 7 bases. Looked up from germline, CDR1 is MDHEN and CDR2 is SYDVKM. CDR3 size: 13 residues. Germline trimming cut 6 bases from V and 5 bases from J; bases unmatched to any gene: 3. The CDR3 protein is CASSMGGTGELFF. Here the CDR3 DNA reads TGTGCCAGCAGCATGGGAGGGACCGGGGAGCTGTTTTTT.

V and J are TRBV5-4 and TRBJ2-7; D gene ambiguous. This CDR3 has 13 residues. Germline V gene data show CDR1 as SGHNT and CDR2 as YYREEE (reference sequence). The V and J ends lost 3 bases and 2 bases respectively, with 9 bases between them. Here the CDR3 reads CASSYSSAYEQYF. CDR3 bases: TGTGCCAGCAGCTATTCGTCCGCCTACGAGCAGTACTTC.

CDR3 bases: TGCGCCAGCAGCACCCGTGACAGGGTGAAAGAGACCCAGTACTTC. Its translation is CASSTRDRVKETQYF. The chain uses TRBV4-3 and TRBJ2-5, with TRBD1 matching over 7 bases. Germline lookup yields CDR1 LGHNA and CDR2 YSLEER. The CDR3 extends over 15 amino acids. Unmatched junction bases numbered 9, after V lost 5 bases and J lost 3 bases.

The V gene is TRBV28, the J gene TRBJ1-3; D remains unclear. The germline CDR1 and CDR2 sequences are MDHEN and SYDVKM. V lost 7 bases, J lost 0 bases, and 10 bases lay in between. This CDR3 has 14 residues. CDR3 DNA sequence: TGTGCCAGCACGACGGCGCACTCTGGAAACACCATATATTTT. Amino acid sequence: CASTTAHSGNTIYF. The full variable domain, its missing parts supplied by reference TRBV28 and TRBJ1-3, is DVKVTQSSRYLVKRTGEKVFLECVQDMDHENMFWYRQDPGLGLRLIYFSYDVKMKEKGDIPEGYSVSREKKERFSLILESASTNQTSMYLCASTTAHSGNTIYFGEGSWLTVV.

This rearrangement joins TRBV5-1 to TRBJ1-6; no firm D call. V was clipped by 0 bases and J by 7 bases, with 23 bases between them. Per germline, CDR1 SGHRS and CDR2 YFSETQ. The CDR3 runs to 19 residues. The CDR3 DNA reads TGCGCCAGCAGCTTGGCCGGCAGGACGGACGTGGGAGAAAATTCACCCCTCCACTTT. This codes for CASSLAGRTDVGENSPLHF.

The genes are TRBV4-3 and TRBJ2-7, with D possibly matching TRBD2 (6 bases). The CDR3 contains 15 residues. Trimming cost V 0 bases and J 2 bases, with 11 bases left between them. CDR1 is LGHNA, CDR2 YSLEER, per germline. The CDR3 bases are TGCGCCAGCAGCCAAGATGCGGGGCTCACCTACGAGCAGTACTTC. Its translation is CASSQDAGLTYEQYF.